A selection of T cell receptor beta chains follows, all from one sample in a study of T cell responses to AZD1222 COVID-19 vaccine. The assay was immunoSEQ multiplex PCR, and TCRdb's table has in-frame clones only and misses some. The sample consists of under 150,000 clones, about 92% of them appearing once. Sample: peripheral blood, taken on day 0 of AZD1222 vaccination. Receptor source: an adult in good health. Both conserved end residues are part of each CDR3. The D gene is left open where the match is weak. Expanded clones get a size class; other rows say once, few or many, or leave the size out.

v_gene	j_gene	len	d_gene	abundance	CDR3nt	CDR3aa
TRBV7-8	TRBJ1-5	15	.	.	TGTGCCAGCAGTCCTCGGGGGGCCGGCGGTCAGCCCCAGCATTTT	CASSPRGAGGQPQHF
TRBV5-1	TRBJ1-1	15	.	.	TGCGCCAGCAGCCGTTCGACAGGCCGGAACACTGAAGCTTTCTTT	CASSRSTGRNTEAFF
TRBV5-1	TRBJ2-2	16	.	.	TGCGCCAGCAGAGCAAAGGGAACCGATCACACCGGGGAGCTGTTTTTT	CASRAKGTDHTGELFF
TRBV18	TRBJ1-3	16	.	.	TGTGCCAGCTCACCCCGGACCCGAACGGATGGAAACACCATATATTTT	CASSPRTRTDGNTIYF
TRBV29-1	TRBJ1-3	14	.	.	TGCAGCGTTTGGACACCCAGGGAGGGAAACACCATATATTTT	CSVWTPREGNTIYF
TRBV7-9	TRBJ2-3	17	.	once	TGTGCCAGCAGCTCCGCGAACCGGGACCGATACACAGATACGCAGTATTTT	CASSSANRDRYTDTQYF
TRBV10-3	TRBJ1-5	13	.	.	TGTGCCATCAGTCGACAGCTAAATCAGCCCCAGCATTTT	CAISRQLNQPQHF
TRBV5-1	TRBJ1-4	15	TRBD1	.	TGCGCCAGCAGCTCTCAGACAGGGAGCAGAGAAAAACTGTTTTTT	CASSSQTGSREKLFF
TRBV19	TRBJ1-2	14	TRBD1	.	TGTGCCAGTAGTATAGCCGGGACAGGCTATGGCTACACCTTC	CASSIAGTGYGYTF
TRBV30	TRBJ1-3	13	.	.	TGTGCCTGGAGTGTCTCAGGAGGAAACACCATATATTTT	CAWSVSGGNTIYF
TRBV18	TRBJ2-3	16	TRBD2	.	TGTGCCAGCTCATTCGCGATGACTAGCCTAACAGATACGCAGTATTTT	CASSFAMTSLTDTQYF
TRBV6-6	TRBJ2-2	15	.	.	TGTGCCAGCAGTTCGATTTCCGGAAAGGCCGGGGAGCTGTTTTTT	CASSSISGKAGELFF
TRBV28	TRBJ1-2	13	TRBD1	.	TGTGCCAGCAGTTCCGGGACAGAAGATGGCTACACCTTC	CASSSGTEDGYTF
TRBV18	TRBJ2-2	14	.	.	TGTGCCAGCTCACCTTTGGGGGACACCGGGGAGCTGTTTTTT	CASSPLGDTGELFF
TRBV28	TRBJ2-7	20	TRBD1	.	TGTGCCAGCAGTTTATTTTTCGTTCGGGGACAGGGGGTAAGTCGGCACGAGCAGTACTTC	CASSLFFVRGQGVSRHEQYF
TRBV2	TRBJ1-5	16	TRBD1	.	TGTGCCAGCAGTGTCAGGACAGGGGAGGAAGATCAGCCCCAGCATTTT	CASSVRTGEEDQPQHF
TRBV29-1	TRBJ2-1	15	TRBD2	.	TGCAGCGCCAGACTAGCGGGGCGTTACTACAATGAGCAGTTCTTC	CSARLAGRYYNEQFF
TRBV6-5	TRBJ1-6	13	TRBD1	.	TGTGCCAGCAAGGGACAGGGGCCCTCACCCCTCCACTTT	CASKGQGPSPLHF
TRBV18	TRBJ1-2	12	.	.	TGTGCCAGCTCCGACAGAGGCTATGGCTACACCTTC	CASSDRGYGYTF
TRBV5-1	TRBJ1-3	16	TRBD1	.	TGCGCCAGCAGCTTAGACAGGGGGCAGTTTGGAAACACCATATATTTT	CASSLDRGQFGNTIYF
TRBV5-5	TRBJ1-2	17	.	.	TGTGCCAGCAGCCCGAGACAGGACGGCCACCTTAACTATGGCTACACCTTC	CASSPRQDGHLNYGYTF
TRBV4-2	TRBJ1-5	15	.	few	TGTGCCAGCAGTCTAGATACAAATAGCAATCAGCCCCAGCATTTT	CASSLDTNSNQPQHF
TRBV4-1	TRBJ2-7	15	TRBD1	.	TGCGCCAGCAGCCAAGGGGACAGGTCGAACCACGAGCAGTACTTC	CASSQGDRSNHEQYF
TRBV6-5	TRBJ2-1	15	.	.	TGTGCCAGCAGTTACTCAGCGACAAAAGGGTGGGAGCAGTTCTTC	CASSYSATKGWEQFF
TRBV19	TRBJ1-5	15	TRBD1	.	TGTGCCAGTTCTTATACAGGGGGTAGCAATCAGCCCCAGCATTTT	CASSYTGGSNQPQHF
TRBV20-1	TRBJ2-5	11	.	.	TGCAGTGCCGGGAAGATGGAGACCCAGTACTTC	CSAGKMETQYF
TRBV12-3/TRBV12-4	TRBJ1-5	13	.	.	TGTGCCAGCAGTTTAGAGGGGTATCAGCCCCAGCATTTT	CASSLEGYQPQHF
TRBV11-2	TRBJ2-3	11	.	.	TGTGCCAGCAGCTCCCAACGAACGCAGTATTTT	CASSSQRTQYF
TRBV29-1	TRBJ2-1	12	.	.	TGCAGCGTTGCTCTCTTATACAATGAGCAGTTCTTC	CSVALLYNEQFF
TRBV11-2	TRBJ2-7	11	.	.	TGTGCCAGCAGCGTAAAGGTCGAGCAGTACTTC	CASSVKVEQYF
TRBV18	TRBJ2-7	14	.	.	TGTGCCAGCTCACCCGCGGGACACTCCTACGAGCAGTACTTC	CASSPAGHSYEQYF
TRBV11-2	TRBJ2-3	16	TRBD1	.	TGTGCCAGCAGCCCCGGGACAGGGGTGAGCACAGATACGCAGTATTTT	CASSPGTGVSTDTQYF
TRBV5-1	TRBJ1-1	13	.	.	TGCGCCAGCAGCTTGGCCCCGGGGGCTGAAGCTTTCTTT	CASSLAPGAEAFF
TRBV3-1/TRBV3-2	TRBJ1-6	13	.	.	TGTGCCAGCAGCCAGGGACATGATTCACCCCTCCACTTT	CASSQGHDSPLHF
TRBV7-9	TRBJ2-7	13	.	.	TGTGCCAGCACCGCGACTCCATCCTACGAGCAGTACTTC	CASTATPSYEQYF
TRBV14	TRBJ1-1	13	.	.	TGTGCCAGCAGCCAAGTAGGAGGCACTGAAGCTTTCTTT	CASSQVGGTEAFF
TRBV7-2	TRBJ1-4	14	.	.	TGTGCCAGCAGCTTAATGGGCCGAGAGGAAAAACTGTTTTTT	CASSLMGREEKLFF
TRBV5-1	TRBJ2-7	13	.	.	TGCGCCAGCAGCTTGACAGGGTGGGGGATGTGGTACTTC	CASSLTGWGMWYF
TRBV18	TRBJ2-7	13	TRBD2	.	TGTGCCAGCTCACCGGCGACTAGCGGCGAGCAGTACTTC	CASSPATSGEQYF
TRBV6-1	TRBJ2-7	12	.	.	TGTGCCAGCAGTGAAGGTCCCTACGAGCAATACTTC	CASSEGPYEQYF
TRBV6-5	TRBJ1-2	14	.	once	TGTGCCAGCAGTTACAGGCAGGGGTGGGGAGGCTACACCTTC	CASSYRQGWGGYTF
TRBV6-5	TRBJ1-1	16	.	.	TGTGCCAGCAGTTACTCGAGCCCCGGGGTGAACACTGAAGCTTTCTTT	CASSYSSPGVNTEAFF
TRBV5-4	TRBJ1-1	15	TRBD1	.	TGTGCCAGCAGCCCGTTACAGGGGGGTAACACTGAAGCTTTCTTT	CASSPLQGGNTEAFF
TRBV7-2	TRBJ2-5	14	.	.	TGTGCCAGCAGCTTAGGGGGGGCCCCAAAGGCCCAGTACTTC	CASSLGGAPKAQYF
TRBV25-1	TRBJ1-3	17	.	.	TGTGCCAGCAGTGAATTCGGTAAAGGGATACCTGGAAACACCATATATTTT	CASSEFGKGIPGNTIYF
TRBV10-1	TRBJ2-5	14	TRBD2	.	TGCGCCAGCAGTGAGTCGCGTAGCGGGAGACGCCAGTACTTC	CASSESRSGRRQYF
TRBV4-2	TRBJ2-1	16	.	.	TGTGCCAGCAGCCCCCAGGGGACCAGCTCCTACAATGAGCAGTTCTTC	CASSPQGTSSYNEQFF
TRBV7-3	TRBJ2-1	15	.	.	TGTGCCAGCCCTAACGTGAGAAGCTCCTACAATGAGCAGTTCTTC	CASPNVRSSYNEQFF
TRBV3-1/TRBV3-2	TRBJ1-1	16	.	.	TGTGCCAGCAGCCGAAAGAGTAAGGGGAAGGACACTGAAGCTTTCTTT	CASSRKSKGKDTEAFF
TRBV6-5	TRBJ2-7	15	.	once	TGTGCCAGCAGTCCCACCTCCTCTCCGCCCTACGAGCAGTACTTC	CASSPTSSPPYEQYF
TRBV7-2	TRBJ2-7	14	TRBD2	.	TGTGCCAGCAGCTTAACGGGGGGGCCAATCGAGCAGTACTTC	CASSLTGGPIEQYF